The 12 T cell receptor beta chains below all came from one sample that was sequenced in a study of post-analysis software for immune sequencing data. What these receptors recognize is not known. Study conclusions and caveats: In patients, TRBV5-6, TRBV5-1 and TRBV20-1 belonged to four or five TRBV segments found more frequently than in controls.

Unique molecular identifiers had been added to the TCR beta cDNA libraries. TCRdb reanalysed the PCR reads using MiXCR and keeps one entry per CDR3 protein. Among 430,000 or so distinct CDR3 sequences listed, about 39% were seen once. Specimen: blood. The receptors stem from a girl aged 2 to 9 with multiple sclerosis.

CDR3 nucleotide sequence: TGTGCCAGCAGCGGGGACAGGGGGCACGGCTACACCTTC. Translated: CASSGDRGHGYTF. The gene calls are TRBV9 and TRBJ1-2, with 12 positions matching TRBD1. V trimming: 3 bases; J trimming: 8 bases; junction bases outside the gene matches: 2. This CDR3 contains 13 residues. CDR1 is SGDLS and CDR2 is YYNGEE in the germline V gene.

CDR3 protein: CASSQAVRGLGGYTF. CDR3 DNA: TGTGCCAGCAGCCAAGCGGTCAGGGGGCTCGGTGGCTACACCTTC. The rearrangement joins TRBV3-1 to TRBJ1-2; 8 nucleotides agree with TRBD1. This CDR3 is 15 amino acids long. Germline V gene data show CDR1 as LGHDT and CDR2 as YNNKEL (reference sequence). V shed 1 base and J 7 bases; nucleotides not matched to a gene: 8.

As concerns this clonotype: The junction shows a germline mismatch at one end, possibly a read error. The genes are TRBV4-2 and TRBJ2-1; 10 bases fit TRBD2. This CDR3 is built from 14 residues. Germline V lookup: CDR1 LGHNA, CDR2 YNFKEQ. The DNA for the CDR3 is TGTGCCAGTAGCCAGAGCGGGGGGGCGGGGGAGCAGTTCTTC. Translation: CASSQSGGAGEQFF.

The CDR3 is CASSLIAGVRETQYF. DNA of the CDR3: TGTGCCAGCAGCTTGATAGCGGGAGTTCGAGAGACCCAGTACTTC. The chain carries TRBV5-5 and TRBJ2-5, with 9 bases lining up with TRBD2. The germline CDR1 and CDR2 sequences are SGHKS and YYEKEE (reference sequence). The V segment lost 1 base and the J segment 4 bases; nucleotides outside the gene matches: 5. This CDR3 is built from 15 residues.

The chain uses TRBV14 and TRBJ2-1; D is unclear. V lost 4 bases and J 15 bases, leaving 22 bases between the germline ends. This CDR3 is 14 amino acids long. CDR1 and CDR2 (germline): SGHDN, FVKESK. CDR3 nucleotides: TGTGCCAGCAGCCGCCATTTAGGAAGCAGCACCCTGTTCTTC. Protein: CASSRHLGSSTLFF.

This clonotype was seen more than once but under ten times. The chain employs TRBV4-1 and TRBJ2-1; 14 bases match TRBD2. The V and J ends lost 2 bases and 0 bases, in that order; junction bases with no gene match: 12. Per germline, CDR1 MGHRA and CDR2 YSYEKL. The CDR3 consists of 21 residues. The CDR3 coding sequence is TGCGCCAGCAGCCAAAAGCCGGGACTAGCGGGGGTACCTTCCTCCTACAATGAGCAGTTCTTC. Translation gives CASSQKPGLAGVPSSYNEQFF.

The CDR3 DNA reads TGCAGTGCTAGAGATCCCGGGACAGGCAATCAGCCCCAGCATTTT. It encodes CSARDPGTGNQPQHF. The rearrangement links TRBV20-1 to TRBJ1-5; 7 bases line up with TRBD1. The CDR3 has 15 amino acids. Germline V CDR1 and CDR2: DFQATT, SNEGSKA (reference sequence). The trim removed 0 bases at V and 2 bases at J, leaving 4 bases unmatched.

CDR3 loop: CATSIRANTEAFF. DNA of the CDR3: TGTGCCACCAGCATCAGGGCGAACACTGAAGCTTTCTTT. V and J are TRBV15 and TRBJ1-1; tentative D call: TRBD1 (5 bases). Trimming pared 4 bases from V and 1 base from J, leaving 7 bases between. CDR1 is LNHNV and CDR2 is YYDKDF in the germline V gene (reference sequence). There are 13 residues in the CDR3.

This clonotype was observed a handful of times. This chain links TRBV12-3 or TRBV12-4 with TRBJ2-4, with 11 nucleotides matching TRBD2. The V gene end was trimmed by 4 bases and the J gene end by 1 base; junction bases not matched to a gene: 0. The CDR3 spans 15 residues. CDR3 loop: CASSSSGGAKNIQYF. The CDR3 region has the DNA TGTGCCAGCAGTTCTAGCGGGGGGGCCAAAAACATTCAGTACTTC.

The J gene is TRBJ1-1, the V gene TRBV6-2 or TRBV6-3; D unclear. Between the trimmed V and J ends, which lost 5 bases and 3 bases, there was a span of 10 bases. The CDR3 runs 13 residues. Germline V gene sequence: CDR1 MNHEY, CDR2 SVGEGT. CDR3 sequence (DNA): TGTGCCAGCAGTGAGAGGTACCACACTGAAGCTTTCTTT. Its translation is CASSERYHTEAFF.

The chain joins TRBV2 to TRBJ2-1, with D tentatively TRBD1 (6 bases). CDR3 length: 16 residues. The germline V gene encodes CDR1 SNHLY and CDR2 FYNNEI. Trimming removed 5 bases from V and 0 bases from J, with 14 bases in between. CDR3 in DNA: TGTGCCAGCAGTCTCAGGGGTGGGGTCTCCTACAATGAGCAGTTCTTC. Its translation: CASSLRGGVSYNEQFF.

V gene TRBV7-9 combines with J gene TRBJ2-1, with a tentative D call TRBD1 (5 bases). Trimming stripped 5 bases from V and 3 bases from J, with 20 bases between. Per the germline V gene, CDR1 is SEHNR and CDR2 is FQNEAQ (reference sequence). This CDR3 is built from 17 residues. CDR3 residues: CASSGHTRVGDYNEQFF. CDR3 coding DNA: TGTGCCAGCAGCGGACATACCCGGGTCGGAGACTACAATGAGCAGTTCTTC.